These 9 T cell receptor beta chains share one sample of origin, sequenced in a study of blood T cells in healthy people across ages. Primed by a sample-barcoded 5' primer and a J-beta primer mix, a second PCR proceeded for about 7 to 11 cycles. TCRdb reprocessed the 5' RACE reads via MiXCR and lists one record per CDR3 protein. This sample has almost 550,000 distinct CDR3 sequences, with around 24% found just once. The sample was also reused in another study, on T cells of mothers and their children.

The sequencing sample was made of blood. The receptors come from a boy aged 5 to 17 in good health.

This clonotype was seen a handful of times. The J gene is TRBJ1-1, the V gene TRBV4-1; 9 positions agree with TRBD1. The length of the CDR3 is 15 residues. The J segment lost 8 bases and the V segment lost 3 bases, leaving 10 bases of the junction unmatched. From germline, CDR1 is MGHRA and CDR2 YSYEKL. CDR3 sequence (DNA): TGCGCCAGCAGCCATCCCTCGGGACAGGGTCGAGAAGCTTTCTTT. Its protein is CASSHPSGQGREAFF.

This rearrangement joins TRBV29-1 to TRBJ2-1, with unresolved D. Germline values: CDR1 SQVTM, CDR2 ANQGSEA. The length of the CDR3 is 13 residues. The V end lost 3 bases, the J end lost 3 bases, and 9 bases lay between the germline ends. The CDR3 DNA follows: TGCAGCGTTGACTATCCAATCTACAATGAGCAGTTCTTC. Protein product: CSVDYPIYNEQFF.

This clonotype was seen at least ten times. CDR3 amino acids: CASSIEGTDTQYF. The DNA for the CDR3 is TGTGCCAGCTCCATCGAGGGCACAGATACGCAGTATTTT. The J gene is TRBJ2-3, the V gene TRBV7-3, with unresolved D. V was trimmed by 8 bases and J by 1 base, leaving 10 bases between them. Germline assignment: CDR1 SGHTA and CDR2 FQGTGA. The CDR3 has 13 residues.

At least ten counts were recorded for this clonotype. The CDR3 loop reads CASSRPSTGVQPQHF. CDR3 nucleotides: TGTGCCAGCAGCCGACCTTCTACAGGGGTTCAGCCCCAGCATTTT. V is TRBV6-5 and J is TRBJ1-5; 7 nucleotides align to TRBD1. The V gene end was trimmed by 6 bases and the J gene end by 6 bases; junction bases not matched to a gene: 11. The CDR3 sequence is 15 residues long. Germline assignment: CDR1 MNHEY and CDR2 SVGAGI.

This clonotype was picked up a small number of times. In DNA, the CDR3 is TGTGCCAGCAGTTGGACAGGGGGACGGACTGAAGCTTTCTTT. Amino acid sequence: CASSWTGGRTEAFF. The rearrangement links TRBV6-6 to TRBJ1-1; 10 nucleotides align to TRBD1. Trimming cost V 4 bases and J 5 bases; bases outside gene matches: 4. Germline CDR1 MNHNY, CDR2 SVGAGI (reference sequence). The CDR3 consists of 14 residues.

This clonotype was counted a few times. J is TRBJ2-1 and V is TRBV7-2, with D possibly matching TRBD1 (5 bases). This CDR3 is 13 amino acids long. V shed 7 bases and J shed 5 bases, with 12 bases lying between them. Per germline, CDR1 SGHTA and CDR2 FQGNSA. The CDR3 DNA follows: TGTGCCAGCACCCGACACAGGAACAATGAGCAGTTCTTC. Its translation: CASTRHRNNEQFF.

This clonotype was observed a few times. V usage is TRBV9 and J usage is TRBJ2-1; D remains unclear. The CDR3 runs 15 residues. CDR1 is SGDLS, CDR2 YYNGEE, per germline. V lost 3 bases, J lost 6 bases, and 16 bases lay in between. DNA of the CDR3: TGTGCCAGCAGCGAAACGCCCTTAGAAGGCAATGAGCAGTTCTTC. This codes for CASSETPLEGNEQFF.

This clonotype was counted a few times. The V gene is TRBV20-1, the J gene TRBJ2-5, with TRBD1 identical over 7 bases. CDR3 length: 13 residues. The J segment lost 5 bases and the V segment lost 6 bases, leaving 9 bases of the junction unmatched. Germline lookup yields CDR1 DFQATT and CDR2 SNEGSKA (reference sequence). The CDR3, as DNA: TGCAGTGCCGACGGACAGGTCAGCGAGACCCAGTACTTC. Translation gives CSADGQVSETQYF.

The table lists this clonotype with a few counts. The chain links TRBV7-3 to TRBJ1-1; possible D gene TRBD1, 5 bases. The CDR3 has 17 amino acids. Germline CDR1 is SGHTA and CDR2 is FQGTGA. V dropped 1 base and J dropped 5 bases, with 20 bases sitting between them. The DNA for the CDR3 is TGTGCCAGCAGCTTAATGGCTGTAGGCCAGGGAAGTACTGAAGCTTTCTTT. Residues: CASSLMAVGQGSTEAFF. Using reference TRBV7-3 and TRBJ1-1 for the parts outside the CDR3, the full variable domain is GAGVSQTPSNKVTEKGKYVELRCDPISGHTALYWYRQSLGQGPEFLIYFQGTGAADDSGLPNDRFFAVRPEGSVSTLKIQRTERGDSAVYLCASSLMAVGQGSTEAFFGQGTRLTVV.